The TCR beta chain described here comes from a study of shared clonotypes between healthy human individuals. Profiled with immunoSEQ multiplex PCR; TCRdb holds only in-frame clones, not every one. The data show under 1,100,000 clones, with about 77% seen just once and 1.5% held by the top ten. This receptor was obtained from a man aged 18-30 years in good health. Specimen: memory CD4+ T cells sorted from blood. Subset of the sample: CD45RA-negative fraction.

The CDR3 sequence: CASSKTGTGNQPQHF. CDR3 sequence (DNA): TGTGCCAGCAGCAAAACCGGGACAGGCAATCAGCCCCAGCATTTT. The V gene is TRBV5-8, the J gene TRBJ1-5; 7 bases map to TRBD1. J was trimmed by 2 bases and V by 4 bases; bases with no gene match: 6. The CDR3 spans 15 residues. Germline V gene sequence: CDR1 SGHTS, CDR2 YDEGEE.